Below are 13 T cell receptor beta chains sequenced from a single sample in a study of blood T cell repertoires in COVID-19. Some clones are missing from TCRdb's copy, which holds only in-frame ones; the method was immunoSEQ multiplex PCR. The sample yields 180,000 or so clones, over 75% seen once. Sequencing was done on a sample of PBMCs or T cells enriched from blood (not recorded which). The origin of the receptors is a man aged 45-65 years who had recovered from COVID-19.

V is TRBV7-3 and J is TRBJ2-7; 7 bases match TRBD2. The CDR3 is 15 amino acids. The trim removed 1 base at V and 7 bases at J, leaving 10 bases unmatched. Germline CDR1 reads SGHTA; CDR2 reads FQGTGA. CDR3 nucleotides: TGTGCCAGCAGCTTAATTGGCGGGAGTACGGGAGAGCAGTACTTC. Translation: CASSLIGGSTGEQYF. Combining the CDR3 with reference TRBV7-3 and TRBJ2-7 gives the whole variable domain GAGVSQTPSNKVTEKGKYVELRCDPISGHTALYWYRQSLGQGPEFLIYFQGTGAADDSGLPNDRFFAVRPEGSVSTLKIQRTERGDSAVYLCASSLIGGSTGEQYFGPGTRLTVT.

The rearrangement joins TRBV24-1 to TRBJ2-3, with 11 bases lining up with TRBD2. V shed 3 bases and J 5 bases; nucleotides not matched to a gene: 12. This CDR3 is built from 18 residues. Germline CDR1 is KGHDR and CDR2 is SFDVKD. The DNA for the CDR3 is TGTGCCACCAGTGATCCTATGGGGCTAGCGGGGGGCCTAGATACGCAGTATTTT. This translates into CATSDPMGLAGGLDTQYF.

The chain joins TRBV19 to TRBJ2-7; D remains ambiguous. Germline CDR1 LNHDA, CDR2 SQIVND (reference sequence). The CDR3 sequence is 13 residues long. Trimming removed 6 bases at V and 3 bases at J, with 12 bases between. The CDR3 loop reads CASSQLHSYEQYF. The CDR3 nucleotides read TGTGCCAGTAGCCAACTTCACAGCTACGAGCAGTACTTC.

The sample holds a few counts of this clone. The rearrangement uses TRBV6-5 and TRBJ1-2, with a possible D match to TRBD1 (6 bases). This CDR3 has 13 residues. With 5 bases removed from V and 8 bases from J, the gap between germline ends came to 15 bases. Germline assignment: CDR1 MNHEY and CDR2 SVGAGI. The CDR3 DNA sequence: TGTGCCAGCAGTAGATCAGGGGCTCGAGGCTACACCTTC. It yields the protein CASSRSGARGYTF.

The chain combines TRBV3-1 (or the pseudogene TRBV3-2) with TRBJ2-1; no clear D gene. V lost 1 base, J lost 15 bases, and 16 bases lay in between. The CDR3 loop spans 13 amino acids. Germline V gene sequence: CDR1 LGHDT, CDR2 YNNKEL (reference sequence). The CDR3 DNA is TGTGCCAGCAGCCAAGTCATGGGCGACACGGCGTTCTTC. Its translation: CASSQVMGDTAFF.

The chain is built from TRBV9 and TRBJ2-7; 8 nucleotides match TRBD2. V lost 3 bases to trimming and J lost 1 base; unmatched junction nucleotides: 6. The germline V gene has CDR1 SGDLS and CDR2 YYNGEE. The CDR3 is made up of 15 amino acids. CDR3: CASSGLASLSYEQYF. Written as DNA, the CDR3 is TGTGCCAGCAGCGGACTAGCGTCACTGTCCTACGAGCAGTACTTC. Full variable domain (rest looked up from reference TRBV9 and TRBJ2-7): DSGVTQTPKHLITATGQRVTLRCSPRSGDLSVYWYQQSLDQGLQFLIQYYNGEERAKGNILERFSAQQFPDLHSELNLSSLELGDSALYFCASSGLASLSYEQYFGPGTRLTVT.

The chain has TRBV27 and TRBJ2-7; possible D gene TRBD2, 6 bases. Germline-derived CDR1 and CDR2 are MNHEY and SMNVEV (reference sequence). The germline V and J ends were trimmed by 5 bases and 6 bases, with 14 bases remaining between them. There are 13 residues in the CDR3. CDR3 sequence reads: CASSPLIGSEQYF. Here the CDR3 DNA reads TGTGCCAGCAGTCCCCTCATCGGGAGCGAGCAGTACTTC.

The rearrangement uses TRBV7-8 and TRBJ2-2; 10 bases agree with TRBD1. V shed 5 bases, J shed 5 bases, and the junction held 5 bases outside the gene matches. The germline gives CDR1 SGHVS, CDR2 FQNEAQ. The CDR3 length is 15 residues. CDR3 coding DNA: TGTGCCAGCAGCGAAAGGACAGGGGGGACCGGGGAGCTGTTTTTT. As protein: CASSERTGGTGELFF.

The chain employs TRBV6-5 and TRBJ1-1, with 7 bases that match TRBD1. Trimming at V came to 0 bases and at J to 8 bases, leaving 6 bases not matched to a gene. This CDR3 spans 14 amino acids. Germline-derived CDR1 and CDR2 are MNHEY and SVGAGI. This CDR3 reads CASSYSWDSEEAFF. The CDR3, as DNA: TGTGCCAGCAGTTACTCGTGGGACAGTGAAGAAGCTTTCTTT.

The chain uses TRBV27 and TRBJ1-2, with D perhaps matching TRBD1 (6 bases). V lost 11 bases and J lost 4, with 26 bases in between. In germline, CDR1 is MNHEY, CDR2 SMNVEV (reference sequence). This CDR3 contains 16 residues. The CDR3 loop is CADRLRGDAKAYGYTF. CDR3 coding DNA: TGTGCCGACAGGCTCCGGGGGGATGCTAAAGCCTATGGCTACACCTTC.

The chain's CDR3 is CASSPLTGGSTGELFF. The CDR3 DNA sequence: TGCGCCAGCAGCCCGTTGACAGGGGGAAGCACCGGGGAGCTGTTTTTT. The gene calls are TRBV5-1 and TRBJ2-2; 9 bases line up with TRBD1. The CDR3 runs 16 residues. Germline CDR1 SGHRS, CDR2 YFSETQ. With V trimmed by 4 bases and J by 4 bases, 8 bases remained unmatched.

V gene TRBV11-2 combines with J gene TRBJ2-7, with a possible D match to TRBD2 (6 bases). V was clipped by 5 bases and J by 4 bases, with 18 bases between them. Germline CDR1 reads SGHAT; CDR2 reads FQNNGV. This CDR3 comprises 15 residues. In nucleotides, the CDR3 is TGTGCCAGCAGCCTGACGGGACTTACGGGATACGAGCAGTACTTC. Translating it yields CASSLTGLTGYEQYF.

There are a few counts of this clone. This sequence joins TRBV5-1 and TRBJ1-4; D is perhaps TRBD1 (6 bases). Between the trimmed V and J ends, which lost 6 bases and 1 base, there was a span of 16 bases. The CDR3 has 16 residues. The germline V gene has CDR1 SGHRS and CDR2 YFSETQ. CDR3 bases: TGCGCCAGCAAACACCAGGGGTCGGTAACTAATGAAAAACTGTTTTTT. It encodes CASKHQGSVTNEKLFF. The variable domain in full, completed from reference TRBV5-1 and TRBJ1-4, reads KAGVTQTPRYLIKTRGQQVTLSCSPISGHRSVSWYQQTPGQGLQFLFEYFSETQRNKGNFPGRFSGRQFSNSRSEMNVSTLELGDSALYLCASKHQGSVTNEKLFFGSGTQLSVL.